The entry below describes one TCR beta chain. In the source study's methods: Reference gene primer amplification yielded estimated nucleated cell counts. TCRdb keeps only in-frame clones here, not all; method: immunoSEQ multiplex PCR. The DNA gave D and trimming, while V, J and clone size come from that table. The sample holds some 55,000 clones; 75% to 95% are singletons and the top ten take just under 8.5%. The data stem from a study of blood T cell repertoires in COVID-19. At the level of the study: The samples span acute and convalescent COVID-19 from the United States, Italy and Spain. In each case, the material was cDNA or gDNA derived from T cells, B-cell-depleted T cells, or PBMCs.

The CDR3 covers 20 residues. With 3 bases clipped from V and 2 bases from J, the junction kept 11 bases outside the gene matches. CDR1 is LGHDT and CDR2 is YNNKEL in the germline V gene (reference sequence). The chain recombines TRBV3-1 (or the pseudogene TRBV3-2) with TRBJ2-1; 15 bases line up with TRBD2. The source is a woman in her thirties or forties with active COVID-19. The sample taken for sequencing was peripheral blood. Written as DNA, the CDR3 is TGTGCCAGCAGCCACCCGGGACTAGCGGGGGGACTCACCCCCTACAATGAGCAGTTCTTC. Protein sequence: CASSHPGLAGGLTPYNEQFF.